This record concerns one T cell receptor beta chain sequence. CDR3 length: 14 residues. CDR1 and CDR2 (germline): KGHSH, LQKENI. V was pared by 6 bases and J by 5 bases, with 16 bases between. This record comes from a study of blood T cell repertoires in COVID-19. The overall study: The origin of the acute and convalescent COVID-19 samples was the United States, Italy and Spain.

Using immunoSEQ multiplex PCR, the repertoire was profiled, and TCRdb retains in-frame clones only, with some absent. Of 130,000 to 150,000 clones listed, 76% were seen once; the top ten hold 4.2%. The sequence came from a man aged 60 to 69 with acute or convalescent COVID-19. V usage is TRBV18 and J usage is TRBJ1-1; D call uncertain. Sequenced material: peripheral blood. The CDR3 loop is CASSPYEGSTEAFF. CDR3 in DNA: TGTGCCAGCTCCCCATACGAGGGTAGTACTGAAGCTTTCTTT.